This record concerns one T cell receptor (beta chain) sequence. The data were produced by immunoSEQ multiplex PCR, yet TCRdb's version contains in-frame clones alone and is incomplete. Found here are some 290,000 clones, around 83% of them singletons; the top ten hold roughly 2.1%. The CDR3 spans 16 residues. Germline values: CDR1 SGHRS, CDR2 YFSETQ. V lost 2 bases and J lost 4; bases outside the gene matches: 7. The source of the sample is a study of Ad26.COV2.S vaccination and SARS-CoV-2 variants. On the study more broadly: Of the COV1001 trial arms, the Ad26.COV2.S arm included the donor. Dosing was one shot or two shots 56 days apart.

The treatment: roughly 18 received Ad26.COV2.S at low or high dose, single or two shots; roughly five received placebo; per-sample allocation not given. The investigators took samples on day 63 after the first vaccine or placebo injection. Expressing Wuhan-strain SARS-CoV-2 spike, an Ad26 vector served as the vaccine. This receptor was identified in a person aged 18 to 65 who received the Ad26.COV2.S COVID-19 vaccine or a placebo. The sequencing here drew on peripheral blood, taken in a trial of Ad26.COV2.S vaccine versus placebo. The genes are TRBV5-1 and TRBJ2-2, with TRBD1 matching over 8 bases. CDR3 DNA sequence: TGCGCCAGCAGCTTTGGACAGGGTCGGATCACCGGGGAGCTGTTTTTT. This codes for CASSFGQGRITGELFF.